What follows are 27 T cell receptor beta chains derived from one specimen sequenced in a study of blood T cells in healthy people across ages. Through a sample-barcoded 5' primer and a J-beta primer mix, a second PCR was run for roughly 6 to 12 cycles. TCRdb recomputed calls from the 5' RACE reads with MiXCR, one row per CDR3 protein. This sample has about 970,000 distinct CDR3 sequences; 51% occur once, and the top ten carry 20% to 25%. The sample consisted of blood. These receptors were taken from a woman aged 55-70 years in good health.

The rearrangement joins TRBV28 to TRBJ1-2, with D maybe TRBD1 (6 bases). Germline loops: CDR1 MDHEN, CDR2 SYDVKM. The CDR3 contains 14 residues. The ends were cut back, 5 bases at V and 2 bases at J, with 12 bases in the middle. The CDR3 region has the DNA TGTGCCAGCAGTCCAACTCAGGGGAACTATGGCTACACCTTC. Translation: CASSPTQGNYGYTF.

This rearrangement joins TRBV5-1 to TRBJ1-4, with 7 bases lining up with TRBD1. The CDR3 is 15 amino acids. V shed 4 bases and J 4 bases; nucleotides not matched to a gene: 7. Germline lookup yields CDR1 SGHRS and CDR2 YFSETQ. CDR3: CASSETGTVNEKLFF. In DNA form, the CDR3 reads TGCGCCAGCAGCGAAACCGGGACAGTTAATGAAAAACTGTTTTTT.

About this clonotype itself: Just one base apart from a much larger clone, this may be a read error. The CDR3 coding sequence is TGTGCCAGCGGAATAGGGGCGGGAGCGGGCGAGACCCAGTACTTC. Protein: CASGIGAGAGETQYF. The chain couples TRBV12-3 or TRBV12-4 to TRBJ2-5, with 7 bases identical to TRBD2. The CDR3 loop spans 15 amino acids. V lost 8 bases, J lost 5 bases, and 14 bases stayed unmatched.

This clonotype was recorded a few times. The gene calls are TRBV27 and TRBJ2-7; D remains unclear. Germline V gene data show CDR1 as MNHEY and CDR2 as SMNVEV (reference sequence). V lost 9 bases to trimming and J lost 3 bases, with 18 bases between them. The CDR3 sequence is 14 residues long. The chain's CDR3 is CARVRDQVLYEQYF. As DNA, the CDR3 is TGTGCCAGAGTAAGGGATCAGGTACTCTACGAGCAGTACTTC.

This clonotype was counted once. The V and J genes are TRBV7-9 and TRBJ1-2; D may be TRBD1 (6 bases). Germline lookup yields CDR1 SEHNR and CDR2 FQNEAQ (reference sequence). V gave up 1 base and J gave up 6 bases, with 12 bases separating them. This CDR3 contains 14 residues. CDR3: CASSLGQAPHGYTF. CDR3 in DNA: TGTGCCAGCAGCTTAGGACAGGCCCCCCATGGCTACACCTTC.

This chain links TRBV11-2 with TRBJ2-2; 7 bases fit TRBD1. Germline V CDR1 and CDR2: SGHAT, FQNNGV. Trimming took 5 bases from V and 7 from J; bases not matched to a gene: 7. CDR3 size: 14 residues. The CDR3 DNA reads as TGTGCCAGCAGCCGTCCTACAGGGGTCGGGGAGCTGTTTTTT. Its translation: CASSRPTGVGELFF.

To note about this clonotype: A much bigger clone sits one base away, suggesting this may be a read error. This chain uses TRBV29-1 with TRBJ2-7; D is tentatively TRBD1 or TRBD2 (6 bases each). The CDR3 sequence is 13 residues long. The V end lost 6 bases, the J end lost 5 bases, and 17 bases lay between the germline ends. From germline, CDR1 is SQVTM and CDR2 ANQGSEA. CDR3 residues: CSVGTGGGHEQYF. CDR3 nucleotides: TGCAGCGTAGGAACCGGGGGCGGTCACGAGCAGTACTTC.

This chain links TRBV3-1 with TRBJ2-1; the D is unclear. The J call may be faulty, since TRBJ2-7 better matches the DNA end. Germline V lookup: CDR1 LGHDT, CDR2 YNNKEL (reference sequence). The CDR3 runs to 14 residues. The CDR3 bases are TGTGCCAGCAGCCAAGATCCCACTCGCAATGAGCAGTACTTC. As protein: CASSQDPTRNEQYF.

The chain employs TRBV30 and TRBJ2-7; perhaps TRBD1 as D (6 bases). Germline CDR1 and CDR2: GTSNPN and SVGIG (reference sequence). The CDR3 length is 15 residues. The V and J ends lost 0 bases and 0 bases respectively, with 12 bases between them. The CDR3 DNA follows: TGTGCCTGGAGTGTAGGGGGATTGGGCTCCTACGAGCAGTACTTC. It is translated as CAWSVGGLGSYEQYF.

The chain recombines TRBV6-4 with TRBJ2-5; TRBD1 agrees at 9 bases. Trimming took 4 bases from V and 11 from J; bases not matched to a gene: 11. Germline V CDR1 and CDR2: MRHNA, SNTAGT. The CDR3 spans 14 residues. As DNA, the CDR3 is TGTGCCAGCAGTGTCGGGACAGGGATGAATGAGCAGTACTTC. Encoded protein: CASSVGTGMNEQYF.

This clonotype has only a few counts. The J gene is TRBJ1-2, the V gene TRBV7-2, with TRBD1 matching over 12 bases. CDR1 SGHTA and CDR2 FQGNSA come from the germline V gene. This CDR3 comprises 17 residues. The trim removed 9 bases at V and 2 bases at J, leaving 13 bases unmatched. This CDR3 reads CASSPGTGGSGNYGYTF. DNA of the CDR3: TGTGCCAGTAGCCCCGGGACAGGGGGCTCCGGGAACTATGGCTACACCTTC.

This chain uses TRBV20-1 with TRBJ1-2; D is uncertain. Germline V CDR1 and CDR2: DFQATT, SNEGSKA (reference sequence). V gave up 1 base and J gave up 6 bases, with 12 bases separating them. The CDR3 has 13 residues. The CDR3 spells CSARARITDGYTF. Written as DNA, the CDR3 is TGCAGTGCTAGAGCCAGGATTACTGATGGCTACACCTTC.

V gene TRBV10-3 combines with J gene TRBJ2-4; weak D call: TRBD2 (7 bases). The CDR3 is made up of 18 amino acids. Trimming removed 0 bases from V and 0 bases from J, with 15 bases in between. CDR1 is ENHRY, CDR2 SYGVKD, per germline. For the CDR3, the DNA is TGTGCCATCAGTGAGTCCCCAGGGGAGGGCCTAGCCAAAAACATTCAGTACTTC. Translation: CAISESPGEGLAKNIQYF.

The sample holds one count of this clonotype. This chain joins TRBV11-2 and TRBJ2-3; D remains unclear. Trimming removed 11 bases at V and 5 bases at J, with 8 bases between. CDR1 is SGHAT, CDR2 FQNNGV, per germline. The CDR3 consists of 10 residues. This CDR3 reads CACKQDTQYF. CDR3 DNA sequence: TGTGCCTGCAAACAAGATACGCAGTATTTT. The full variable domain, with the rest looked up from reference TRBV11-2 and TRBJ2-3, is EAGVAQSPRYKIIEKRQSVAFWCNPISGHATLYWYQQILGQGPKLLIQFQNNGVVDDSQLPKDRFSAERLKGVDSTLKIQPAKLEDSAVYLCACKQDTQYFGPGTRLTVL.

A few counts support this clonotype. This chain joins TRBV7-9 and TRBJ2-1; D uncertain. Germline V lookup: CDR1 SEHNR, CDR2 FQNEAQ (reference sequence). V was clipped by 0 bases and J by 8 bases, with 8 bases between them. This CDR3 contains 13 residues. The CDR3 bases are TGTGCCAGCAGCTTAGCGGATGGGGATGAGCAGTTCTTC. Translated, it gives CASSLADGDEQFF.

The chain is built from TRBV7-3 and TRBJ2-6, with D unresolved. This CDR3 contains 15 residues. The V end was cut by 1 base, the J end by 2 bases, with 6 bases between. Germline V CDR1 and CDR2: SGHTA, FQGTGA. CDR3 bases: TGTGCCAGCAGCTTAAAGGGCCCTGGGGCCAACGTCCTGACTTTC. Protein sequence: CASSLKGPGANVLTF.

This clonotype was observed a few times. The chain employs TRBV20-1 and TRBJ2-1; TRBD2 aligns across 8 bases. Germline-derived CDR1 and CDR2 are DFQATT and SNEGSKA (reference sequence). This CDR3 region has 14 residues. V dropped 0 bases and J dropped 9; count of bases not matched to a gene: 7. CDR3 sequence (DNA): TGCAGTGCTAGAGACTCTTCGCGGGAGGTTGAGCAGTTCTTC. The encoded protein is CSARDSSREVEQFF.

This clonotype was counted a single time. The J gene is TRBJ2-3, the V gene TRBV10-3; 9 bases fit TRBD2. Germline lookup yields CDR1 ENHRY and CDR2 SYGVKD. The junction had 5 bases not matched to a gene; V was cut back by 4 bases and J by 3 bases. The length of the CDR3 is 15 residues. This chain's CDR3 is CAISGAGGRTDTQYF. CDR3 sequence (DNA): TGTGCCATCAGTGGGGCGGGAGGGAGGACAGATACGCAGTATTTT.

This clonotype was seen only a few times. The chain has TRBV14 and TRBJ2-2; TRBD2 matches at 10 bases. V lost 3 bases to trimming and J lost 2 bases; unmatched junction nucleotides: 3. This CDR3 has 16 residues. Germline CDR1 and CDR2: SGHDN and FVKESK. The CDR3 nucleotides read TGTGCCAGCAGCCACGGGACTAGCGACAACACCGGGGAGCTGTTTTTT. As protein: CASSHGTSDNTGELFF.

Remarks on this clonotype: Given a much more abundant clone one base away, this may be a read error. The chain has TRBV5-1 and TRBJ2-3; 7 positions agree with TRBD2. Germline CDR1 is SGHRS and CDR2 is YFSETQ. This CDR3 comprises 16 residues. V lost 3 bases to trimming and J lost 2 bases; unmatched junction nucleotides: 9. CDR3 in DNA: TGCGCCAGCAGCTCGCCCTTGGGACTATTCACAGATACGCAGTATTTT. Translated, it gives CASSSPLGLFTDTQYF.

The V call is TRBV2, the J call TRBJ2-7; D is tentatively TRBD1 or TRBD2 (6 bases each). CDR3 length: 14 residues. The germline V gene encodes CDR1 SNHLY and CDR2 FYNNEI. With 11 bases removed from V and 2 bases from J, the gap between germline ends came to 19 bases. The DNA for the CDR3 is TGTGCCTCCTCCCAACAGGGAGGAACCTACGAGCAGTACTTC. It is translated as CASSQQGGTYEQYF.

The rearrangement links TRBV5-1 to TRBJ2-1, with 7 nucleotides matching TRBD2. The CDR3 runs 14 residues. CDR1 SGHRS and CDR2 YFSETQ come from the germline V gene. The ends lost 7 bases at V and 12 bases at J; junction bases unmatched: 16. CDR3: CASGVTSPRDGQFF. DNA for the CDR3: TGCGCCAGCGGAGTGACTAGCCCTAGGGATGGGCAGTTCTTC.

The V and J genes are TRBV28 and TRBJ1-2, with a tentative D call TRBD1 (5 bases). This CDR3 region has 14 residues. Germline lookup yields CDR1 MDHEN and CDR2 SYDVKM. The V gene lost 3 bases and the J gene lost 8 bases, with 16 bases spanning the gap. The CDR3, as DNA: TGTGCCAGCAGTTTCTGGGGGACCGGAGAGGGCTACACCTTC. Protein: CASSFWGTGEGYTF.

The chain carries TRBV29-1 and TRBJ2-2; D not resolved. The germline V gene has CDR1 SQVTM and CDR2 ANQGSEA. V gave up 4 bases and J gave up 7 bases, with 16 bases separating them. There are 14 residues in the CDR3. The CDR3 sequence is CSVAISRAYGELFF. CDR3 coding DNA: TGCAGCGTTGCTATCTCCCGGGCGTACGGGGAGCTGTTTTTT.

Note on this clonotype: At one boundary the junction diverges from the germline segment, which might be a read error. The chain uses TRBV4-1 and TRBJ2-1; 11 bases line up with TRBD2. The J call may be wrong; the DNA end is better matched by TRBJ2-7. The germline V gene has CDR1 MGHRA and CDR2 YSYEKL. The CDR3 runs to 16 residues. The CDR3 loop reads CASSQVAGGPYNEQYF. DNA for the CDR3: TGCGCCAGCAGTCAAGTAGCGGGAGGGCCCTACAATGAGCAGTACTTC.

The J gene is TRBJ2-5, the V gene TRBV6-2 or TRBV6-3; D is possibly TRBD1 (5 bases). The V gene's germline CDR1 is MNHEY and CDR2 SVGEGT. CDR3 length: 14 residues. V lost 5 bases and J lost 2, with 12 bases in between. CDR3 in amino acids: CASSPLGRQETQYF. The CDR3 bases are TGTGCCAGCAGTCCTCTGGGGCGTCAAGAGACCCAGTACTTC.

The count of this clonotype is one. The chain is built from TRBV11-1 and TRBJ2-2; 7 positions match TRBD2. Losses at the gene ends were 2 bases for V and 5 bases for J; bases not matched to a gene: 8. Per germline, CDR1 SGHAT and CDR2 FQDESV (reference sequence). This CDR3 has 16 amino acids. CDR3: CASSLHGGSRTGELFF. Written as DNA, the CDR3 is TGTGCCAGCAGCTTACACGGCGGGAGCAGAACCGGGGAGCTGTTTTTT.